This passage covers 24 T cell receptor beta chains from one sample sequenced in a study of cytomegalovirus exposure and HLA in healthy donors. Primers included in the PCR were 60 Vbeta and 13 Jbeta primers. Some clones are missing from TCRdb's copy, which holds only in-frame ones; the method was immunoSEQ multiplex PCR. The data show roughly 220,000 clones, 70% seen once. Sequencing used PBMCs. These receptor sequences come from a man aged 40-55 years in good health and CMV-seropositive.

The genes are TRBV5-1 and TRBJ2-1; 8 bases are shared with TRBD1. Per germline, CDR1 SGHRS and CDR2 YFSETQ. With V trimmed by 2 bases and J by 8 bases, 9 bases remained unmatched. This CDR3 is built from 15 residues. The CDR3 bases are TGCGCCAGCAGCTTACGCCGGACAGGGCTCGATGAGCAGTTCTTC. It specifies CASSLRRTGLDEQFF.

J is TRBJ1-2 and V is TRBV7-9; D perhaps matches TRBD1 (6 bases). Germline CDR1 and CDR2: SEHNR and FQNEAQ (reference sequence). Trimming removed 5 bases from V and 5 bases from J, with 15 bases in between. The CDR3 runs 14 residues. CDR3 residues: CASSTQGWDYGYTF. As DNA, the CDR3 is TGTGCCAGCAGCACCCAGGGGTGGGATTATGGCTACACCTTC.

The chain links TRBV19 to TRBJ1-1, with D unclear. Trimming stripped 5 bases from V and 6 bases from J, with 10 bases between. The CDR3 consists of 12 residues. CDR1 LNHDA and CDR2 SQIVND come from the germline V gene (reference sequence). CDR3 coding DNA: TGTGCCAGTAGTGCCTATCGCTCTGAAGCTTTCTTT. It encodes CASSAYRSEAFF. Full variable domain (remainder filled in from reference TRBV19 and TRBJ1-1): DGGITQSPKYLFRKEGQNVTLSCEQNLNHDAMYWYRQDPGQGLRLIYYSQIVNDFQKGDIAEGYSVSREKKESFPLTVTSAQKNPTAFYLCASSAYRSEAFFGQGTRLTVV.

The V gene is TRBV19, the J gene TRBJ1-2, with 8 bases that match TRBD1. This CDR3 comprises 16 residues. After removal of 7 bases from V and 0 bases from J, the junction contained 10 bases not matched to a gene. Germline V lookup: CDR1 LNHDA, CDR2 SQIVND (reference sequence). CDR3 in DNA: TGTGCCAGTACCTCGACAGGGGACGCGACTAACTATGGCTACACCTTC. Its protein product is CASTSTGDATNYGYTF.

This chain links TRBV7-8 with TRBJ1-4; perhaps TRBD1 as D (5 bases). The germline V and J ends were trimmed by 2 bases and 5 bases, with 18 bases remaining between them. The CDR3 covers 17 residues. Germline V gives CDR1 SGHVS, CDR2 FQNEAQ. The CDR3 loop reads CASSLRAPTDQNEKLFF. The CDR3 nucleotides are TGTGCCAGCAGCTTAAGGGCGCCGACAGACCAAAATGAAAAACTGTTTTTT. The whole variable domain, remainder taken from reference TRBV7-8 and TRBJ1-4, is GAGVSQSPRYKVAKRGQDVALRCDPISGHVSLFWYQQALGQGPEFLTYFQNEAQLDKSGLPSDRFFAERPEGSVSTLKIQRTQQEDSAVYLCASSLRAPTDQNEKLFFGSGTQLSVL.

This clone occurred a few times. This chain joins TRBV7-2 and TRBJ2-2; 9 nucleotides line up with TRBD2. Per germline, CDR1 SGHTA and CDR2 FQGNSA. V lost 1 base, J lost 5 bases, and 5 bases stayed unmatched. This CDR3 contains 16 residues. The CDR3 loop reads CASSLGGGASTGELFF. Here the CDR3 DNA reads TGTGCCAGCAGCTTAGGCGGGGGGGCCTCGACCGGGGAGCTGTTTTTT.

This clone was seen only a few times. The chain is built from TRBV10-3 and TRBJ1-2; 9 nucleotides match TRBD1. CDR1 and CDR2 from the germline V gene are ENHRY and SYGVKD. The V segment lost 5 bases and the J segment 4 bases; nucleotides outside the gene matches: 14. The CDR3 is made up of 17 amino acids. CDR3 sequence (DNA): TGTGCCATCAGTAGAGAGTCACAGGGGGCATTATTCTATGGCTACACCTTC. Protein sequence: CAISRESQGALFYGYTF.

The rearrangement links TRBV13 to TRBJ1-3, with 9 positions matching TRBD1. The CDR3 covers 16 residues. CDR1 is PRHDT and CDR2 is FYEKMQ in the germline V gene (reference sequence). V lost 3 bases and J lost 2; bases outside the gene matches: 5. CDR3 sequence reads: CASSLSRTGAGNTIYF. For the CDR3, the DNA is TGTGCCAGCAGCTTGTCGAGGACAGGGGCTGGAAACACCATATATTTT.

The rearrangement links TRBV9 to TRBJ2-7; D might be TRBD1 (5 bases). The CDR3 is 13 residues long. Germline V gene sequence: CDR1 SGDLS, CDR2 YYNGEE. V dropped 0 bases and J dropped 6 bases, with 10 bases sitting between them. The CDR3, as DNA: TGTGCCAGCAGCGTAGAAAATAGGGGCGAGCAGTACTTC. This sequence encodes CASSVENRGEQYF.

The chain carries TRBV7-2 and TRBJ1-6; 7 nucleotides align to TRBD1. The trim removed 2 bases at V and 8 bases at J, leaving 6 bases unmatched. Germline V gene lookup returns CDR1 SGHTA and CDR2 FQGNSA. This CDR3 spans 15 amino acids. CDR3 sequence: CASSLRGQRDSPLHF. The DNA of the CDR3 is TGTGCCAGCAGCTTAAGGGGGCAAAGGGATTCACCCCTCCACTTT.

The chain has TRBV15 and TRBJ1-1; D not resolved. CDR3 size: 14 residues. V lost 0 bases and J lost 4, with 9 bases in between. The germline V gene has CDR1 LNHNV and CDR2 YYDKDF (reference sequence). CDR3 sequence: CATSREVISTEAFF. The CDR3 region has the DNA TGTGCCACCAGCAGAGAAGTCATTAGCACTGAAGCTTTCTTT. Based on the CDR3 plus reference TRBV15 and TRBJ1-1, the full variable domain is DAMVIQNPRYQVTQFGKPVTLSCSQTLNHNVMYWYQQKSSQAPKLLFHYYDKDFNNEADTPDNFQSRRPNTSFCFLDIRSPGLGDTAMYLCATSREVISTEAFFGQGTRLTVV.

The chain combines TRBV5-5 with TRBJ1-5, with TRBD1 as a possible D gene (5 bases). V was cut by 2 bases and J by 3 bases, with 9 bases left in between. Germline-derived CDR1 and CDR2 are SGHKS and YYEKEE (reference sequence). CDR3 length: 14 residues. Here the CDR3 DNA reads TGTGCCAGCAGCTTTGACAGTCTCAATCAGCCCCAGCATTTT. Translated: CASSFDSLNQPQHF. Supplemented by reference TRBV5-5 and TRBJ1-5, the full variable domain reads DAGVTQSPTHLIKTRGQQVTLRCSPISGHKSVSWYQQVLGQGPQFIFQYYEKEERGRGNFPDRFSARQFPNYSSELNVNALLLGDSALYLCASSFDSLNQPQHFGDGTRLSIL.

This sequence joins TRBV19 and TRBJ2-5; D is perhaps TRBD2 (6 bases). From germline, CDR1 is LNHDA and CDR2 SQIVND (reference sequence). The CDR3 consists of 14 residues. The V end lost 2 bases, the J end lost 4 bases, and 11 bases lay between the germline ends. CDR3 sequence: CASSITGEAETQYF. The CDR3 DNA reads TGTGCCAGTAGTATAACGGGGGAGGCAGAGACCCAGTACTTC.

This clone was counted between two and nine times. V is TRBV6-5 and J is TRBJ1-2; TRBD1 agrees at 7 bases. Germline CDR1 reads MNHEY; CDR2 reads SVGAGI. The junction had 9 bases not matched to a gene; V was cut back by 10 bases and J by 4 bases. CDR3 length equals 13 residues. This CDR3 reads CATKGQFAYGYTF. In nucleotides, the CDR3 is TGTGCCACCAAGGGACAGTTTGCCTATGGCTACACCTTC.

The chain uses TRBV19 and TRBJ2-2; a weak D match, TRBD1 (6 bases). CDR1 and CDR2 (germline): LNHDA, SQIVND (reference sequence). Trimming left V 4 bases short and J 5 bases short, with 14 bases between. The CDR3 length is 15 residues. The CDR3 bases are TGTGCCAGTAGTAGTCTGGGGGCGGATACCGGGGAGCTGTTTTTT. As protein: CASSSLGADTGELFF.

This chain links TRBV18 with TRBJ1-1, with a tentative D call TRBD1 (6 bases). The germline V gene has CDR1 KGHSH and CDR2 LQKENI. The CDR3 has 15 residues. Between the trimmed V and J ends, which lost 4 bases and 3 bases, there was a span of 15 bases. The CDR3 sequence is CASSRTAQGYTEAFF. CDR3 in DNA: TGTGCCAGCTCACGCACGGCACAGGGATACACTGAAGCTTTCTTT. Looking up the rest from reference TRBV18 and TRBJ1-1 gives the full variable domain: NAGVMQNPRHLVRRRGQEARLRCSPMKGHSHVYWYRQLPEEGLKFMVYLQKENIIDESGMPKERFSAEFPKEGPSILRIQQVVRGDSAAYFCASSRTAQGYTEAFFGQGTRLTVV.

This chain joins TRBV28 and TRBJ1-5; TRBD1 matches 9 bases. The CDR3 consists of 14 residues. In germline, CDR1 is MDHEN, CDR2 SYDVKM. V was pared by 4 bases and J by 6 bases, with 4 bases of the junction left unmatched. The CDR3 spells CASSSGQGGQPQHF. Written as DNA, the CDR3 is TGTGCCAGCAGTTCGGGACAGGGAGGTCAGCCCCAGCATTTT.

The chain uses TRBV19 and TRBJ2-7; 10 nucleotides agree with TRBD2. Losses at the gene ends were 5 bases for V and 4 bases for J; bases not matched to a gene: 5. Germline V gene lookup returns CDR1 LNHDA and CDR2 SQIVND (reference sequence). The CDR3 is 14 amino acids. This chain's CDR3 is CASSPGTSVYEQYF. The CDR3 region has the DNA TGTGCCAGTAGTCCCGGGACTAGCGTTTACGAGCAGTACTTC.

The chain recombines TRBV4-1 with TRBJ1-1, with 9 bases that match TRBD1. The V gene end was trimmed by 4 bases and the J gene end by 6 bases; junction bases not matched to a gene: 15. This CDR3 is built from 17 residues. Looked up from germline, CDR1 is MGHRA and CDR2 is YSYEKL. In nucleotides, the CDR3 is TGCGCCAGCAGCCGCGAAGGACAGGGGCAATTCAGGGCTGAAGCTTTCTTT. This gives the protein CASSREGQGQFRAEAFF.

The J gene is TRBJ1-2, the V gene TRBV6-5; D is ambiguous. This CDR3 contains 12 residues. Trimming took off 7 bases at V and 3 bases at J, with 9 bases between the two ends. Germline V CDR1 and CDR2: MNHEY, SVGAGI. In nucleotides, the CDR3 is TGTGCCAGCATCGGTAGCGACTATGGCTACACCTTC. This translates into CASIGSDYGYTF.

V usage is TRBV5-1 and J usage is TRBJ1-6; TRBD1 agrees at 7 bases. The CDR3 extends over 15 amino acids. J lost 10 bases, V lost 4 bases, and 11 bases had no gene match. Germline V gene sequence: CDR1 SGHRS, CDR2 YFSETQ. For the CDR3, the DNA is TGCGCCAGCAGCCCTTTCTCCACAGGGGAATCACCCCTCCACTTT. Its translation: CASSPFSTGESPLHF.

The chain couples TRBV28 to TRBJ2-7; 7 nucleotides align to TRBD1. J gave up 0 bases and V 5 bases, and 7 bases lay outside the gene matches. CDR1 is MDHEN, CDR2 SYDVKM, per germline. The CDR3 loop spans 15 amino acids. This CDR3 reads CASSGEGQHSYEQYF. CDR3 sequence (DNA): TGTGCCAGCAGTGGCGAGGGACAGCACTCCTACGAGCAGTACTTC.

This clone has only one observation. J is TRBJ2-1 and V is TRBV4-3; a possible D gene is TRBD1 (6 bases). The CDR3 is made up of 13 amino acids. Per the germline V gene, CDR1 is LGHNA and CDR2 is YSLEER. The germline V and J ends were trimmed by 0 bases and 12 bases, with 12 bases remaining between them. The CDR3 region has the DNA TGCGCCAGCAGCCAAGATCCCAACAGGGCGCAGTTCTTC. It yields the protein CASSQDPNRAQFF.

The chain couples TRBV28 to TRBJ1-1, with 8 bases fitting TRBD1. Germline values: CDR1 MDHEN, CDR2 SYDVKM. The V gene end was trimmed by 5 bases and the J gene end by 12 bases; junction bases not matched to a gene: 20. The CDR3 length is 16 residues. DNA for the CDR3: TGTGCCAGCAGTGAAACCGGACAGGGAGCCCCCTGGGTTCCTTTCTTT. Translation: CASSETGQGAPWVPFF. The complete variable domain, with remaining parts taken from reference TRBV28 and TRBJ1-1, reads DVKVTQSSRYLVKRTGEKVFLECVQDMDHENMFWYRQDPGLGLRLIYFSYDVKMKEKGDIPEGYSVSREKKERFSLILESASTNQTSMYLCASSETGQGAPWVPFFGQGTRLTVV.